The 21 T cell receptor beta chains listed next were all sequenced from one sample in a study of blood T cell repertoires in COVID-19 (dated by TCRdb to about 2020). The receptor library was made with the immunoSEQ multiplex PCR assay. The source is immuneACCESS, and TCRdb retained only in-frame sequences with V and J called. Part of the clones is not carried over; for the studies checked, unresolved V genes explain less than half of this, and the remainder is unexplained. The table for this sample lists more than 40,000 clones; approximately 85% of them were counted only once. The top ten constitute approximately 3% of the sample. Input material: peripheral blood. The source is a man aged 50 to 59 with active COVID-19.

The chain joins TRBV11-2 to TRBJ1-2; D is unresolved. Germline loops: CDR1 SGHAT, CDR2 FQNNGV. Trimming shortened V by 4 bases and J by 7 bases, and 16 bases separated the two germline ends. The CDR3 is made up of 14 amino acids. CDR3 sequence reads: CASSSDMRVSGYTF. CDR3 in DNA: TGTGCCAGCAGCTCAGACATGCGGGTTTCTGGCTACACCTTC. Based on the CDR3 plus reference TRBV11-2 and TRBJ1-2, the full variable domain is EAGVAQSPRYKIIEKRQSVAFWCNPISGHATLYWYQQILGQGPKLLIQFQNNGVVDDSQLPKDRFSAERLKGVDSTLKIQPAKLEDSAVYLCASSSDMRVSGYTFGSGTRLTVV.

The chain employs TRBV18 and TRBJ1-2, with D possibly matching TRBD1 (6 bases). Germline loops: CDR1 KGHSH, CDR2 LQKENI. This CDR3 region has 15 residues. Trimming removed 2 bases from V and 6 bases from J, with 16 bases in between. The CDR3: CASSPYRVDSDGYTF. CDR3 nucleotide sequence: TGTGCCAGCTCACCATACAGGGTTGATTCGGATGGCTACACCTTC.

The V call is TRBV28, the J call TRBJ1-1, with 8 nucleotides matching TRBD1. V was pared by 6 bases and J by 2 bases, with 5 bases of the junction left unmatched. The CDR3 is made up of 14 amino acids. Germline loops: CDR1 MDHEN, CDR2 SYDVKM. The chain's CDR3 is CASRPGQGNTEAFF. CDR3 DNA: TGTGCCAGCAGACCTGGACAGGGTAACACTGAAGCTTTCTTT.

The chain links TRBV3-1 (or the pseudogene TRBV3-2) to TRBJ1-2; D ambiguous. CDR1 is LGHDT and CDR2 is YNNKEL in the germline V gene (reference sequence). V was shortened by 0 bases and J by 8 bases, with 13 bases between the two germline ends. This CDR3 comprises 14 residues. CDR3 sequence (DNA): TGTGCCAGCAGCCAAGATCTCGGACTATTCGGCTACACCTTC. Its protein is CASSQDLGLFGYTF.

V usage is TRBV27 and J usage is TRBJ1-4, with TRBD1 as a possible D gene (6 bases). The V gene lost 7 bases and the J gene lost 7 bases, with 19 bases spanning the gap. CDR3 length equals 15 residues. CDR1 and CDR2 (germline): MNHEY, SMNVEV (reference sequence). The CDR3 DNA is TGTGCCAGCACCTTTTGGGGGACAACGGCTGAAAAACTGTTTTTT. It codes for CASTFWGTTAEKLFF.

Here the CDR3 reads CASSFRQGEKLFF. CDR3 coding DNA: TGTGCCAGCAGTTTTCGACAGGGTGAAAAACTGTTTTTT. V usage is TRBV12-3 or TRBV12-4 and J usage is TRBJ1-4; 7 bases agree with TRBD1. The CDR3 length is 13 residues. The V and J ends lost 3 bases and 7 bases, in that order; junction bases with no gene match: 2.

The V gene is TRBV3-1 (or the pseudogene TRBV3-2), the J gene TRBJ2-1; perhaps TRBD2 as D (6 bases). CDR1 and CDR2 from the germline V gene are LGHDT and YNNKEL (reference sequence). The V end was cut by 5 bases, the J end by 5 bases, with 10 bases between. The CDR3 has 13 residues. The CDR3 nucleotides are TGTGCCAGCAGCAGACTAGTCAACAATGAGCAGTTCTTC. Translated: CASSRLVNNEQFF.

The chain recombines TRBV6-6 with TRBJ1-5; weak D call: TRBD1 (6 bases). The CDR3 is 15 residues long. From germline, CDR1 is MNHNY and CDR2 SVGAGI (reference sequence). V gave up 2 bases and J gave up 7 bases, with 15 bases separating them. CDR3 region: CASSYGQGLGQPQHF. The CDR3 DNA sequence: TGTGCCAGCAGTTACGGGCAGGGGCTCGGGCAGCCCCAGCATTTT.

V and J are TRBV5-4 and TRBJ1-4, with D perhaps TRBD1 (6 bases). V was shortened by 2 bases and J by 2 bases, with 10 bases between the two germline ends. CDR3 length: 15 residues. Germline V gene sequence: CDR1 SGHNT, CDR2 YYREEE (reference sequence). CDR3 bases: TGTGCCAGCAGCTTAGCAGGGGCGACTAATGAAAAACTGTTTTTT. Protein: CASSLAGATNEKLFF.

CDR3 protein: CASSQDPKTGVVGRYEQYF. The CDR3 DNA follows: TGTGCCAGCAGCCAAGATCCAAAGACAGGGGTTGTGGGCCGATACGAGCAGTACTTC. V usage is TRBV3-1 (or the pseudogene TRBV3-2) and J usage is TRBJ2-7, with 8 bases fitting TRBD1. The CDR3 spans 19 residues. Germline-derived CDR1 and CDR2 are LGHDT and YNNKEL (reference sequence). V was pared by 0 bases and J by 4 bases, with 17 bases of the junction left unmatched.

The chain couples TRBV9 to TRBJ2-3; 7 bases line up with TRBD2. Germline V CDR1 and CDR2: SGDLS, YYNGEE. This CDR3 spans 20 amino acids. J was trimmed by 2 bases and V by 4 bases; bases with no gene match: 22. The CDR3 region has the DNA TGTGCCAGCAGCCCCTCCACTAGCGAACACTACTCCTTTTACACAGATACGCAGTATTTT. The encoded protein is CASSPSTSEHYSFYTDTQYF.

The chain employs TRBV3-1 (or the pseudogene TRBV3-2) and TRBJ2-1; 7 bases are shared with TRBD1. The germline V gene encodes CDR1 LGHDT and CDR2 YNNKEL (reference sequence). The CDR3 consists of 17 residues. The trim removed 1 base at V and 6 bases at J, leaving 12 bases unmatched. This CDR3 reads CASSQARMRGLSNEQFF. The DNA of the CDR3 is TGTGCCAGCAGCCAAGCGAGGATGAGGGGGCTCTCCAATGAGCAGTTCTTC.

J is TRBJ1-6 and V is TRBV6-5, with TRBD1 identical over 7 bases. The CDR3 spans 14 residues. CDR1 is MNHEY, CDR2 SVGAGI, per germline. V was clipped by 7 bases and J by 4 bases; unmatched bases: 4. The CDR3 loop is CASKMGQYNSPLHF. CDR3 DNA: TGTGCCAGCAAGATGGGACAGTATAATTCACCCCTCCACTTT.

V usage is TRBV3-1 (or the pseudogene TRBV3-2) and J usage is TRBJ1-2; D is undetermined. This CDR3 region has 13 residues. Germline assignment: CDR1 LGHDT and CDR2 YNNKEL (reference sequence). Trimming left V 3 bases short and J 7 bases short, with 12 bases between. For the CDR3, the DNA is TGTGCCAGCAGCCAGTTACCCCACGGTGGCTACACCTTC. Its protein product is CASSQLPHGGYTF.

J is TRBJ1-4 and V is TRBV7-9; D is ambiguous. Germline CDR1 is SEHNR and CDR2 is FQNEAQ (reference sequence). This CDR3 spans 18 amino acids. The V and J ends lost 3 bases and 5 bases respectively, with 22 bases between them. DNA for the CDR3: TGTGCCAGCAGCTTGGGTACCCGACGTGATGAGGAAAATGAAAAACTGTTTTTT. It is translated as CASSLGTRRDEENEKLFF.

This chain links TRBV12-5 with TRBJ1-1, with 8 bases aligning to TRBD1. Germline V CDR1 and CDR2: LGHNT, FRNRAP. The CDR3 is 15 residues long. The trim removed 3 bases at V and 4 bases at J, leaving 7 bases unmatched. The CDR3 loop is CASGFVKTGATEAFF. The CDR3 DNA follows: TGTGCTAGTGGTTTCGTTAAGACAGGGGCCACTGAAGCTTTCTTT.

The chain recombines TRBV11-2 with TRBJ2-3; 9 nucleotides line up with TRBD2. The germline CDR1 and CDR2 sequences are SGHAT and FQNNGV. Trimming cost V 5 bases and J 7 bases; bases outside gene matches: 13. CDR3 length equals 16 residues. CDR3 coding DNA: TGTGCCAGCAGCGCCTATAGCGGGAGATCCCAATATACGCAGTATTTT. Residues: CASSAYSGRSQYTQYF.

The chain carries TRBV19 and TRBJ1-2; 8 bases fit TRBD1. Germline CDR1 LNHDA, CDR2 SQIVND (reference sequence). The J segment lost 2 bases and the V segment lost 9 bases, leaving 11 bases of the junction unmatched. This CDR3 has 15 residues. This CDR3 reads CASDSGGKVNYGYTF. CDR3 DNA sequence: TGTGCCAGCGATTCAGGGGGCAAAGTGAACTATGGCTACACCTTC.

The chain links TRBV4-3 to TRBJ1-2, with a possible D match to TRBD1 (6 bases). Germline-derived CDR1 and CDR2 are LGHNA and YSLEER. The germline V and J ends were trimmed by 3 bases and 2 bases, with 10 bases remaining between them. This CDR3 is 14 amino acids long. In DNA, the CDR3 is TGCGCCAGCAGCCATGACAGGACCAACTATGGCTACACCTTC. Its translation: CASSHDRTNYGYTF.

The chain links TRBV7-8 to TRBJ1-5; D gene ambiguous. V was clipped by 1 base and J by 4 bases, with 8 bases between them. The length of the CDR3 is 14 residues. Germline V gene sequence: CDR1 SGHVS, CDR2 FQNEAQ. The CDR3 nucleotides are TGTGCCAGCAGCTTAGAAACAGATAATCAGCCCCAGCATTTT. It translates to CASSLETDNQPQHF.

Concerning this clone itself: Given the absence of the conserved phenylalanine or tryptophan at the CDR3 end, a read error is likely. The gene calls are TRBV30 and TRBJ1-1; D not certain. The CDR3 sequence is 11 residues long. Per germline, CDR1 GTSNPN and CDR2 SVGIG (reference sequence). Between the trimmed V and J ends, which lost 3 bases and 4 bases, there was a span of 6 bases. This CDR3 is CAWRFRTEAFL. CDR3 nucleotide sequence: TGTGCCTGGAGATTTCGCACTGAAGCTTTCCTT.